One and the same sample provided the 5 T cell receptor beta chains below, sequenced in a study of identical twins. One entry per CDR3 protein results from TCRdb running MiXCR on the 5' RACE reads. The sample holds about 240,000 distinct CDR3 sequences, 10% seen once. The specimen was memory T cells sorted from blood. These receptors originate from a man in his fifties or sixties in good health.

The chain recombines TRBV5-6 with TRBJ2-2; D may be TRBD1 (6 bases). V lost 2 bases to trimming and J lost 3 bases, with 17 bases between them. Germline CDR1 and CDR2: SGHDT and YYEEEE. This CDR3 comprises 17 residues. CDR3: CASSFYRDRVDTGELFF. In DNA, the CDR3 is TGTGCCAGCAGCTTTTACAGGGACCGGGTGGACACCGGGGAGCTGTTTTTT.

This clonotype appeared many times. V and J are TRBV2 and TRBJ2-2; TRBD1 aligns across 9 bases. V dropped 2 bases and J dropped 7; count of bases not matched to a gene: 8. Germline loops: CDR1 SNHLY, CDR2 FYNNEI. The length of the CDR3 is 16 residues. Here the CDR3 reads CASSESPGQGIGELFF. CDR3 in DNA: TGTGCCAGCAGTGAATCTCCGGGACAGGGTATCGGGGAGCTGTTTTTT.

The V call is TRBV7-2, the J call TRBJ2-3; D remains ambiguous. V lost 8 bases to trimming and J lost 5 bases, with 14 bases between them. Germline V gene lookup returns CDR1 SGHTA and CDR2 FQGNSA. This CDR3 has 13 residues. CDR3 nucleotides: TGTGCCAGCCGATTACCACAGTTAGATACGCAGTATTTT. This sequence encodes CASRLPQLDTQYF.

This clonotype was observed a few times. The V call is TRBV14, the J call TRBJ1-1, with D possibly TRBD1 on 6 matching bases. CDR3 size: 15 residues. V was clipped by 1 base and J by 2 bases, with 11 bases between them. Germline V gene data show CDR1 as SGHDN and CDR2 as FVKESK. The CDR3 DNA is TGTGCCAGCAGCCAAGGAGGGGGGGCTAACACTGAAGCTTTCTTT. This sequence encodes CASSQGGGANTEAFF.

The V and J genes are TRBV10-2 and TRBJ1-1, with no clear D. Germline V lookup: CDR1 WSHSY, CDR2 SAAADI. This CDR3 has 15 amino acids. The V and J ends lost 3 bases and 1 base respectively, with 12 bases between them. The CDR3: CASSDGVTRNTEAFF. For the CDR3, the DNA is TGCGCCAGCAGTGACGGAGTAACGCGGAACACTGAAGCTTTCTTT.